These T cell receptor beta chains were read from a single sample in a study of OX40 agonist ivuxolimab in advanced cancers. This table comes from immunoSEQ multiplex PCR, and its TCRdb copy is limited to in-frame clones, with some not included. The data hold over 55,000 clones, with approximately 80% observed a single time. Specimen: CD4+ or CD8+ T cells sorted from blood, collected in a trial of the OX40 agonist ivuxolimab. The source of these receptors is an adult with an advanced solid tumor such as melanoma, head and neck, liver or kidney cancer. Each CDR3 is given with its conserved first and last residue. The order of the fields is V gene, clone size, J gene, CDR3 length, D gene, CDR3 DNA, CDR3 protein. The D gene is left open where the match is weak. Some rows have no size entry. The others give once, few or many, or a class for an expanded clone.

v_call: TRBV15; clone_size: few; j_call: TRBJ1-2; cdr3_length: 15; d_call: .; cdr3_nt: TGTGCCACCAGCAGAGATGGAACCACTATCTATGGCTACACCTTC; cdr3_aa: CATSRDGTTIYGYTF
v_call: TRBV28; clone_size: .; j_call: TRBJ2-7; cdr3_length: 13; d_call: .; cdr3_nt: TGTGCCAGCAGTTTCGACACAGTCTACGAGCAGTACTTC; cdr3_aa: CASSFDTVYEQYF
v_call: TRBV5-1; clone_size: once; j_call: TRBJ1-1; cdr3_length: 13; d_call: .; cdr3_nt: TGCGCCAGCAGCTTCGAAGGGAACACTGAAGCTTTCTTT; cdr3_aa: CASSFEGNTEAFF
v_call: TRBV5-1; clone_size: once; j_call: TRBJ2-3; cdr3_length: 13; d_call: .; cdr3_nt: TGCGCCAGCAGCTCCCTAGCGACAGATACGCAGTATTTT; cdr3_aa: CASSSLATDTQYF
v_call: TRBV28; clone_size: once; j_call: TRBJ1-2; cdr3_length: 13; d_call: .; cdr3_nt: TGTGCCAGCAGTTTAGGGCATCAATATGGCTACACCTTC; cdr3_aa: CASSLGHQYGYTF
v_call: TRBV29-1; clone_size: .; j_call: TRBJ1-3; cdr3_length: 13; d_call: .; cdr3_nt: TGCAGCGTTGGGGTCGAGGGTGGAAACACCATATATTTT; cdr3_aa: CSVGVEGGNTIYF
v_call: TRBV2; clone_size: .; j_call: TRBJ2-1; cdr3_length: 13; d_call: TRBD2; cdr3_nt: TGTGCCGCGACAACTAGCGGGAGACATGAGCAGTTCTTC; cdr3_aa: CAATTSGRHEQFF
v_call: TRBV7-9; clone_size: .; j_call: TRBJ2-6; cdr3_length: 18; d_call: TRBD1; cdr3_nt: TGTGCCAGCAGCTCATACGGGACAGGGAACTCTGGGGCCAACGTCCTGACTTTC; cdr3_aa: CASSSYGTGNSGANVLTF
v_call: TRBV5-4; clone_size: once; j_call: TRBJ1-2; cdr3_length: 17; d_call: TRBD1; cdr3_nt: TGTGCCAGCAGCTTGATTCCGCACAGGGGCAGGTACTATGGCTACACCTTC; cdr3_aa: CASSLIPHRGRYYGYTF
v_call: TRBV27; clone_size: .; j_call: TRBJ1-1; cdr3_length: 16; d_call: TRBD1; cdr3_nt: TGTGCCAGCAGTCAGACAGGGTGGATGGGGGACACTGAAGCTTTCTTT; cdr3_aa: CASSQTGWMGDTEAFF
v_call: TRBV5-1; clone_size: few; j_call: TRBJ2-2; cdr3_length: 15; d_call: .; cdr3_nt: TGCGCCAGCAGCCTAGGACACAGAAACACCGGGGAGCTGTTTTTT; cdr3_aa: CASSLGHRNTGELFF
v_call: TRBV11-3; clone_size: .; j_call: TRBJ2-1; cdr3_length: 15; d_call: TRBD1; cdr3_nt: TGTGCCAGCAGCGGGGGACAGGGGGCCCTTAATGAGCAGTTCTTC; cdr3_aa: CASSGGQGALNEQFF
v_call: TRBV6-1; clone_size: .; j_call: TRBJ2-7; cdr3_length: 16; d_call: TRBD1; cdr3_nt: TGTGCCAGCAGTGAAGGTCTGGACAGGGGTGTTTACGAGCAGTACTTC; cdr3_aa: CASSEGLDRGVYEQYF
v_call: TRBV7-9; clone_size: .; j_call: TRBJ2-7; cdr3_length: 15; d_call: TRBD1; cdr3_nt: TGTGCCAGCAGCTTCGGACAGGGGGCAACAGAGGAGCAGTACTTC; cdr3_aa: CASSFGQGATEEQYF
v_call: TRBV14; clone_size: once; j_call: TRBJ2-3; cdr3_length: 16; d_call: TRBD1; cdr3_nt: TGTGCCAGCAGCCAACGCAAGATCCCGGGACAGGGAACGCAGTATTTT; cdr3_aa: CASSQRKIPGQGTQYF
v_call: TRBV15; clone_size: .; j_call: TRBJ2-7; cdr3_length: 14; d_call: .; cdr3_nt: TGTGCCACCAGCAGAGCGGGGTACTTCTACGAGCAGTACTTC; cdr3_aa: CATSRAGYFYEQYF
v_call: TRBV28; clone_size: .; j_call: TRBJ1-5; cdr3_length: 12; d_call: .; cdr3_nt: TGTGCCAGCAGTTTATCGAGATTGCCCCAGCATTTT; cdr3_aa: CASSLSRLPQHF
v_call: TRBV18; clone_size: .; j_call: TRBJ2-7; cdr3_length: 16; d_call: TRBD1; cdr3_nt: TGTGCCAGCTCACCACTTTGGCAGGGGGCCTCCTACGAGCAGTACTTC; cdr3_aa: CASSPLWQGASYEQYF
v_call: TRBV5-4; clone_size: .; j_call: TRBJ2-5; cdr3_length: 13; d_call: .; cdr3_nt: TGTGCCAGCAGCTTGGACTCTAAAGAGACCCAGTACTTC; cdr3_aa: CASSLDSKETQYF
v_call: TRBV6-4; clone_size: .; j_call: TRBJ2-3; cdr3_length: 17; d_call: TRBD2; cdr3_nt: TGTGCCAGCAGTGATAGGAAGCGGGAGGACTACACAGATACGCAGTATTTT; cdr3_aa: CASSDRKREDYTDTQYF
v_call: TRBV6-4; clone_size: .; j_call: TRBJ1-1; cdr3_length: 15; d_call: .; cdr3_nt: TGTGCCAGCAGTGCTACGAGGGGGGCTCGGACTGAAGCTTTCTTT; cdr3_aa: CASSATRGARTEAFF
v_call: TRBV30; clone_size: many; j_call: TRBJ2-1; cdr3_length: 14; d_call: TRBD2; cdr3_nt: TGTGCCTGGAGGAGTAGCGGGTCCTACAATGAGCAGTTCTTC; cdr3_aa: CAWRSSGSYNEQFF
v_call: TRBV11-2; clone_size: once; j_call: TRBJ2-1; cdr3_length: 16; d_call: TRBD2; cdr3_nt: TGTGCCAGCAGCTCCCAGCCTAGCGGGGACTACAATGAGCAGTTCTTC; cdr3_aa: CASSSQPSGDYNEQFF
v_call: TRBV11-2; clone_size: .; j_call: TRBJ2-3; cdr3_length: 17; d_call: TRBD2; cdr3_nt: TGTGCCAGCAGCCTCAACACTGGGACTAGCGGCACAGATACGCAGTATTTT; cdr3_aa: CASSLNTGTSGTDTQYF